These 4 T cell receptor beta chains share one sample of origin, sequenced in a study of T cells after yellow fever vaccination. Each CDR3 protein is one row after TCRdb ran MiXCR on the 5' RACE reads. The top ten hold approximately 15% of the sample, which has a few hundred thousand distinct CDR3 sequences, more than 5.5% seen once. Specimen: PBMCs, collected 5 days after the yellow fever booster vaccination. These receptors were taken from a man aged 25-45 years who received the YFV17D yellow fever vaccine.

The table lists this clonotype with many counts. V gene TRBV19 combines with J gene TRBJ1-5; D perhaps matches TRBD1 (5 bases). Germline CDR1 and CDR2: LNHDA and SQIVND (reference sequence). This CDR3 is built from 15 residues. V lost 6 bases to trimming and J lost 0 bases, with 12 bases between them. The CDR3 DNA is TGTGCCAGTAGCTCGACAGCGTTTAGCAATCAGCCCCAGCATTTT. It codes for CASSSTAFSNQPQHF.

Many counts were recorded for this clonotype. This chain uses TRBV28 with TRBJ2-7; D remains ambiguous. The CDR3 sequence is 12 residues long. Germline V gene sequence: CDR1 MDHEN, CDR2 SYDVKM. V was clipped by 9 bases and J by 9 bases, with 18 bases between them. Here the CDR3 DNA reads TGTGCCAGTGCAAGTGTTAGCCGTGGGCAGTACTTC. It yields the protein CASASVSRGQYF.

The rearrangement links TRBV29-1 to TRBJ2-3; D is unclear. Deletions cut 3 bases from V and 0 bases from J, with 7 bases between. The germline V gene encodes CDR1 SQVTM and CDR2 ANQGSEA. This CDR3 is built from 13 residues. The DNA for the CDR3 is TGCAGCGTTGATATGGGGAGCACAGATACGCAGTATTTT. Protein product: CSVDMGSTDTQYF.

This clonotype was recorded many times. CDR3: CSARRSVGSTGELFF. The CDR3, as DNA: TGCAGTGCTAGACGCTCGGTAGGGAGCACCGGGGAGCTGTTTTTT. The chain carries TRBV20-1 and TRBJ2-2, with D possibly matching TRBD2 (5 bases). Germline assignment: CDR1 DFQATT and CDR2 SNEGSKA (reference sequence). There are 15 residues in the CDR3. V was clipped by 2 bases and J by 4 bases, with 14 bases between them.